This TCR beta chain was retrieved from a study of blood T cell repertoires in COVID-19. Study as a whole: Sample material is recorded as cDNA or gDNA derived from T cells, B-cell-depleted T cells, or PBMCs.

This clone appeared many times. Trimming pared 1 base from V and 1 base from J, leaving 8 bases between. Germline CDR1 and CDR2: LNHNV and YYDKDF (reference sequence). The CDR3 runs to 16 residues. The table came from immunoSEQ multiplex PCR; TCRdb's copy has only in-frame clones and leaves some out. The table lists about 130,000 clones, less than 90% of them singletons, with under 7% in the top ten. Material: peripheral blood. This receptor was obtained from a man older than 75 with active or convalescent COVID-19. The J gene is TRBJ2-6, the V gene TRBV15; D unclear. The CDR3 nucleotides read TGTGCCACCAGCAGAGCTGACACGTCTGGGGCCAACGTCCTGACTTTC. Protein: CATSRADTSGANVLTF.